This is a list of T cell receptor beta chains from one sample in a study of regulatory T cells in long-lasting Graves disease. TCRdb re-analysed the multiplex PCR reads in MiXCR, keeping a single row per CDR3 protein. Found here are roughly 470,000 distinct CDR3 sequences, roughly 20% of them singletons; the top ten hold approximately 7.8%. The specimen was peripheral blood mononuclear cells (PBMCs), collected when the disease was refractory, from a patient treated with antithyroid drugs. Receptors originate from a female donor with Graves disease. Both conserved end residues are part of each CDR3. D genes are given only for firm matches. Size tells how often a clone was seen (once, few, many) or the class of an expanded clone, and some rows leave it out.

TRBJ2-7 many TRBD2 TRBV12-3/TRBV12-4 TGTGCCAGCAGGATGGCCACGGGGACTAGCGGGAGAGCATTCTACGAGCAGTACTTC CASRMATGTSGRAFYEQYF
TRBJ1-2 - TRBD1 TRBV13 TGTGCCAGCAGCTCCGGGACAGGGACCTTAGGGGACTATGGCTACACCTTC CASSSGTGTLGDYGYTF
TRBJ2-7 many - TRBV6-1 TGTGCCACCAACCACAGGGCTACCTACGAGCAGTACTTC CATNHRATYEQYF
TRBJ1-6 few - TRBV30 TGTGCCTGGACTCTTAATTCACCCCTCCACTTT CAWTLNSPLHF
TRBJ2-7 - - TRBV6-1 TGTGCCAGCAGCCCGGAGCTAGCATACGAGCAGTACTTC CASSPELAYEQYF
TRBJ1-1 many - TRBV6-5 TGTGCCAGCAGTTGGGCGGACACTGAAGCTTTCTTT CASSWADTEAFF
TRBJ1-6 many TRBD1 TRBV6-1 TGTGCCAGCAGCTGGACAGGAATTAATTCACCCCTCCACTTT CASSWTGINSPLHF
TRBJ2-7 - TRBD1 TRBV12-3/TRBV12-4 TGTGCCAGCAGTCAAGGACAGGTCATTCGTTCCGACGAGCAGTACTTC CASSQGQVIRSDEQYF
TRBJ2-3 few - TRBV7-2 TGTGCCAGCAGCTTGGGATGGCGGGTTAGCACAGATACGCAGTATTTT CASSLGWRVSTDTQYF
TRBJ1-5 many TRBD1 TRBV19 TGTGCCAGTAGTTCCAGGACAGGGGATAGCAATCAGCCCCAGCATTTT CASSSRTGDSNQPQHF
TRBJ1-1 many - TRBV7-8 TGTGCCAGCAGCTTATTATCGACGGGGACTGAAGCTTTCTTT CASSLLSTGTEAFF
TRBJ2-7 few - TRBV28 TGTGCCAGCAGGGACCTAAGGGCCTACGAGCAGTACTTC CASRDLRAYEQYF
TRBJ1-2 many - TRBV20-1 TGCAGTGCTAGACCTTTTCCGGCTAGCGGCTACACCTTC CSARPFPASGYTF
TRBJ1-1 many - TRBV6-5 TGTGCCAGCAGTTACTCAGGGGCCGACACTGAAGCTTTCTTT CASSYSGADTEAFF
TRBJ2-1 - - TRBV7-2 TGTGCCAGCAGGGGCCCGGGGTACAATGAGCAGTTCTTC CASRGPGYNEQFF
TRBJ2-5 few TRBD2 TRBV4-2 TGTGCCAGCAGCCGGAAGGGTTTAGCGGGAGAGCAAGAGACCCAGTACTTC CASSRKGLAGEQETQYF
TRBJ2-7 many - TRBV6-2/TRBV6-3 TGTGCCAGCAGTTCGGAGGGGAGCTACGAGCAGTACTTC CASSSEGSYEQYF
TRBJ2-2 many TRBD2 TRBV11-3 TGTGCCAGCAGCGTAACGGGAGGCGGGGAGCTGTTTTTT CASSVTGGGELFF
TRBJ2-7 many TRBD2 TRBV29-1 TGCAGCGGCCTAGCGGGAGAGTACGAGCAGTACTTC CSGLAGEYEQYF
TRBJ2-7 few TRBD2 TRBV13 TGTGCCAGCAGCTTAGAGACTAGCGGGCTTAAGATCTACGAGCAGTACTTC CASSLETSGLKIYEQYF
TRBJ2-2 few - TRBV29-1 TGCAGCGGGACCAGCCCTTACACCGGGGAGCTGTTTTTT CSGTSPYTGELFF
TRBJ1-3 few TRBD1 TRBV30 TGTGCCTGGAGTGTTTGGGACAGCGGCGGCACCATATATTTT CAWSVWDSGGTIYF
TRBJ1-5 - - TRBV25-1 TGTGCCAGCAGCCCGGGGGGGGCCCGGGGCAATCAGCCCCAGCATTTT CASSPGGARGNQPQHF
TRBJ2-6 many - TRBV10-3 TGTGCCATCACGGGCTCTGGGGCCAACGTCCTGACTTTC CAITGSGANVLTF
TRBJ2-7 many - TRBV28 TGTGCCAGCAGTTTACCCATTAACTGGGAGCAGTACTTC CASSLPINWEQYF
TRBJ1-6 many - TRBV28 TGTGCCAGCAGTCCACCCCCGAGGTGGGTTTTTGCTTCACCCCTCCACTTT CASSPPPRWVFASPLHF
TRBJ2-1 - - TRBV27 TGTGCCAGCAGTTTTAGCCCCAATGAGCAGTTCTTC CASSFSPNEQFF
TRBJ1-2 many - TRBV28 TGTGCCAGCACCATGGGGGCCGGGGCGGACTATGGCTACACCTTC CASTMGAGADYGYTF
TRBJ2-5 once - TRBV2 TGTGCCAGCGGAGGGGGTAGGATCCAAGAGACCCAGTACTTC CASGGGRIQETQYF
TRBJ1-1 few - TRBV19 TGTGCCAGTAGTATAGAGCCGGGGACTGAAGCTTTCTTT CASSIEPGTEAFF
TRBJ2-3 - TRBD2 TRBV10-3 TGTGCCAGCAGGCTAGCGGGACGCATAGCCACAGATACGCAGTATTTT CASRLAGRIATDTQYF
TRBJ1-3 - - TRBV4-1 TGCGCCAGCAGCCAACTTGGGGACCGGACCTCTGGAAACACCATATATTTT CASSQLGDRTSGNTIYF
TRBJ2-2 - - TRBV27 TGTGCCAGCAGTCAGGGGGGATGGGGCACCGGGGAGCTGTTTTTT CASSQGGWGTGELFF
TRBJ2-5 many TRBD1 TRBV7-8 TGTGCCAGCAGCAGGACAGGGTTGGCAGAGACCCAGTACTTC CASSRTGLAETQYF
TRBJ2-7 many TRBD1 TRBV28 TGTGCCAGCAGTTTGACAGGGTGGGAGCAGTACTTC CASSLTGWEQYF
TRBJ1-5 few - TRBV2 TGTGCCATCACCCCGGGGCCCCAGCATTTT CAITPGPQHF
TRBJ2-6 - - TRBV6-2/TRBV6-3 TGTGCCAGCGGGCCGCAGGCCAACGTCCTGACTTTC CASGPQANVLTF
TRBJ2-5 - - TRBV18 TGTGCCAGCTCACCACCGTTAGAGACCCAGTACTTC CASSPPLETQYF
TRBJ1-5 many TRBD1 TRBV28 TGTGCCAGCAGCTTTACAGGGGTTTACCAGCCCCAGCATTTT CASSFTGVYQPQHF
TRBJ1-1 few TRBD1 TRBV27 TGTGCCAGCCGCGGGGGACAGGGATGGGGGACTGAAGCTTTCTTT CASRGGQGWGTEAFF
TRBJ2-7 - - TRBV5-1 TGCGCCAGCAGCTTGGCCGGGAGCCGGTACGAGCAGTACTTC CASSLAGSRYEQYF
TRBJ1-4 many TRBD1 TRBV25-1 TGTGCCAGCAGTGAATACGACAGGGAGCTACAAAAACTGTTTTTT CASSEYDRELQKLFF
TRBJ2-4 - - TRBV20-1 TGCAGTGCCCTCCCACAGATTAGATTAGCCAAAAACATTCAGTACTTC CSALPQIRLAKNIQYF
TRBJ2-5 many - TRBV28 TGTGCCAGCAGTTTATTTTCCCCCCCACAAGTCGATATACAAGAGACCCAGTACTTC CASSLFSPPQVDIQETQYF
TRBJ2-7 - - TRBV7-9 TGTGCCAGCAGCCCCCTTAGTAGAGGATACACCTACGAGCAGTACTTC CASSPLSRGYTYEQYF
TRBJ2-5 many - TRBV7-8 TGTGCCAGCAGCTTAGGAATGGCCCAGTACTTC CASSLGMAQYF
TRBJ2-7 many TRBD2 TRBV6-1 TGTGCCAGCAGACCAGCAGCGGGATCTTACGAGCAGTACTTC CASRPAAGSYEQYF
TRBJ2-2 - - TRBV6-1 TGTGCCAGCAGCTGCAGGGGAAGGAACACCGGGGAGCTGTTTTTT CASSCRGRNTGELFF
TRBJ2-7 many TRBD2 TRBV7-9 TGTGCCAGCAGCTCCTCAGCGGGAGACGTCTCCTACGAGCAGTACTTC CASSSSAGDVSYEQYF
TRBJ1-5 many - TRBV10-3 TGTGCCATCAGTGAAATGGCAGGCAATCAGCCCCAGCATTTT CAISEMAGNQPQHF
TRBJ2-2 few - TRBV7-2 TGTGCCAGCAAGAGGCGGACCGGGGAGCTGTTTTTT CASKRRTGELFF
TRBJ2-5 many - TRBV10-3 TGTGCCATCAGTGAGTGGAGGGGGGCCGGAGAGACCCAGTACTTC CAISEWRGAGETQYF
TRBJ2-5 many TRBD2 TRBV18 TGTGCCAGCTCACCGGTTGCTAGCGGGAGATCCCGTAAAGAGACCCAGTACTTC CASSPVASGRSRKETQYF
TRBJ2-7 many - TRBV7-8 TGTGCCAGCAGCCGCGGGACAGTAGGGGACTACGAGCAGTACTTC CASSRGTVGDYEQYF
TRBJ2-1 - TRBD2 TRBV12-3/TRBV12-4 TGTGCCAGCAGTTTACGTCTAGCGGGATACAATGAGCAGTTCTTC CASSLRLAGYNEQFF